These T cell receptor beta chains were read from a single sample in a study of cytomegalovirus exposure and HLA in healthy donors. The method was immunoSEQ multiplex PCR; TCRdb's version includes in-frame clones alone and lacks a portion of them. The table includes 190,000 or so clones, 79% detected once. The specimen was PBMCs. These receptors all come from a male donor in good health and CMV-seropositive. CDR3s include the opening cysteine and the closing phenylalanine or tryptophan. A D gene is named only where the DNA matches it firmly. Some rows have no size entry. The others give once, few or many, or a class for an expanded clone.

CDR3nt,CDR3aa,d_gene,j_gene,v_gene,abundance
TGTTCCAGCAGCTCTGGCCGTTCAGGCAATCAGCCCCAGCATTTT,CSSSSGRSGNQPQHF,.,TRBJ1-5,TRBV7-9,.
TGTGCCAGCTCGCCCGGGGATTCCTACGAGCAGTACTTC,CASSPGDSYEQYF,.,TRBJ2-7,TRBV18,.
TGTGCCAGCAGTCGGACTAGCGGGAGGTACGAGCAGTACTTC,CASSRTSGRYEQYF,TRBD2,TRBJ2-7,TRBV6-5,.
TGTGCCAGCAGCTTATATGGACTAGCAGGCGGGGAGCTGTTTTTT,CASSLYGLAGGELFF,TRBD2,TRBJ2-2,TRBV7-2,.
TGTGCCAGCAGCGTTAGCGGGGGCTCATACAATGAGCAGTTCTTC,CASSVSGGSYNEQFF,TRBD2,TRBJ2-1,TRBV9,.
TGCGCCAGCAGCTTGGCGTGGGGCCGTAGCACAGATACGCAGTATTTT,CASSLAWGRSTDTQYF,.,TRBJ2-3,TRBV5-1,.
TGTGCCAGCAGCGTAGTAGGGGGGGAGAGCTCCTACAATGAGCAGTTCTTC,CASSVVGGESSYNEQFF,.,TRBJ2-1,TRBV9,.
TGTGCCAGTAGTATTGGCCCTGAAGCTTTCTTT,CASSIGPEAFF,.,TRBJ1-1,TRBV19,.
TGTGCCAGCAGCTTAGGGCTAGCGGGGAGCACAGATACGCAGTATTTT,CASSLGLAGSTDTQYF,TRBD2,TRBJ2-3,TRBV7-7,.
TGTGCCAGCAGTTCTAGTTATAGCAATCAGCCCCAGCATTTT,CASSSSYSNQPQHF,.,TRBJ1-5,TRBV6-5,few
TGTGCCAGCAGTTACCCTGCCCGAAGCGGTGAGGGCTACACCTTC,CASSYPARSGEGYTF,.,TRBJ1-2,TRBV6-6,.
TGTGCCAGCAGCCTCGCCCAGGTTGGCACTGAAGCTTTCTTT,CASSLAQVGTEAFF,.,TRBJ1-1,TRBV6-6,.
TGTGCCAGTAGTACCCCCACAGGGGGAACTGAAGCTTTCTTT,CASSTPTGGTEAFF,TRBD1,TRBJ1-1,TRBV19,.
TGTGCCAGCAGCTTTGTCTTGGGACTCCCCTACGAGCAGTACTTC,CASSFVLGLPYEQYF,.,TRBJ2-7,TRBV7-2,.
TGTGCCAGCAGCCAAGAGGGGGACAGTTACACTGAAGCTTTCTTT,CASSQEGDSYTEAFF,TRBD1,TRBJ1-1,TRBV4-2,.
TGTGCCAGCACTGGGACTACTCCAACCAAACCCTTTACCGGGGAGCTGTTTTTT,CASTGTTPTKPFTGELFF,TRBD2,TRBJ2-2,TRBV7-2,few
TGTGCCAGCAGTTTTCAGGGGCTCGAGTTATCCTATAATTCACCCCTCCACTTT,CASSFQGLELSYNSPLHF,.,TRBJ1-6,TRBV27,.
TGTGCCAGCAGCTCGACAGGGGGCAATCAGCCCCAGCATTTT,CASSSTGGNQPQHF,TRBD1,TRBJ1-5,TRBV7-9,once
TGTGCCAGTAGTATAGATGCGAAACAGCCCCAGCATTTT,CASSIDAKQPQHF,.,TRBJ1-5,TRBV19,once
TGTGCCAGCAGCCAGGCTCCAAGAAACACCATATATTTT,CASSQAPRNTIYF,.,TRBJ1-3,TRBV14,.
TGTGCCAGCGGGACTAGCTTCGAGACCCAGTACTTC,CASGTSFETQYF,TRBD2,TRBJ2-5,TRBV7-9,.
TGTGCCAGCAGTCGACAGGGAATTAACTATGGCTACACCTTC,CASSRQGINYGYTF,TRBD1,TRBJ1-2,TRBV6-5,once
TGTGCCAGCAGCGTAGAGGGGACAGGGTTCTACGAGCAGTACTTC,CASSVEGTGFYEQYF,TRBD1,TRBJ2-7,TRBV9,.
TGTTCCAGCAGCTTTTTTTCCGGGACAGTCTCCTACGAGCAGTACTTC,CSSSFFSGTVSYEQYF,TRBD1,TRBJ2-7,TRBV7-9,few
TGTGCCAGCAGCCAAGATTTGGCGGGGGCCTACGAGCAGTACTTC,CASSQDLAGAYEQYF,TRBD2,TRBJ2-7,TRBV4-2,.
TGTGCCAGCAATGCCGGGGGGGCCGGGGAGACCCAGTACTTC,CASNAGGAGETQYF,TRBD2,TRBJ2-5,TRBV7-3,few
TGTGCCAGCAGTTTTACCTCGGGCAGGGGGACCCGAGACTGGACTGGAAACACCATATATTTT,CASSFTSGRGTRDWTGNTIYF,TRBD1,TRBJ1-3,TRBV28,.
TGTGCCAGCAGTGAAAGTAGCTTCGAGCAGTACTTC,CASSESSFEQYF,.,TRBJ2-7,TRBV6-1,few
TGTGCCAGCAGCTTACCGGGGGGCTACGAGCAGTACTTC,CASSLPGGYEQYF,TRBD2,TRBJ2-7,TRBV5-4,.
TGTGCCAGCAGTTCCAACTACCAAGAGACCCAGTACTTC,CASSSNYQETQYF,.,TRBJ2-5,TRBV5-4,.
TGTGCCAGCAGTGAAGCCAACAGGCTCTATGGCTACACCTTC,CASSEANRLYGYTF,.,TRBJ1-2,TRBV6-1,.
TGTGCCAGCAGCCGACAGATGGGCTACACCTTC,CASSRQMGYTF,.,TRBJ1-2,TRBV28,once
TGTGCCAGCCGAGACCCGGGACAGGGAAGCTATGGCTACACCTTC,CASRDPGQGSYGYTF,TRBD1,TRBJ1-2,TRBV28,.
TGTGCCAGCAGCGCTGGGCGGGCGCAAAATGAAAAACTGTTTTTT,CASSAGRAQNEKLFF,.,TRBJ1-4,TRBV7-3,.
TGTGCCAGCAGCTCGCCTCGAGACTCCACCGGGGAGCTGTTTTTT,CASSSPRDSTGELFF,.,TRBJ2-2,TRBV11-2,.
TGCGCCAGCAGCCAAGCGACGAAACAGGGTATCCAAGAGACCCAGTACTTC,CASSQATKQGIQETQYF,.,TRBJ2-5,TRBV4-1,.